What follows are 21 T cell receptor beta chains derived from one specimen sequenced in a study of blood T cells in healthy people across ages. Combining a sample-barcoded 5' primer with a J-beta primer mix, a second PCR ran for roughly 7 to 12 cycles. TCRdb reanalysed the 5' RACE reads using MiXCR and keeps one entry per CDR3 protein. The repertoire has about a million distinct CDR3 sequences, 48% of them found once; the top ten carry about an eighth. The sample comprised blood. The receptors were gathered from a man in his thirties or forties in good health.

The chain is built from TRBV6-1 and TRBJ1-3; 8 bases map to TRBD1. With V trimmed by 7 bases and J by 3 bases, 5 bases remained unmatched. Germline V CDR1 and CDR2: MNHNS, SASEGT. This CDR3 is 14 amino acids long. DNA of the CDR3: TGTGCCAGCATCCAGACAGGGGTTGGAAACACCATATATTTT. This translates into CASIQTGVGNTIYF.

This clonotype showed up just a few times. The chain is built from TRBV12-3 or TRBV12-4 and TRBJ1-1; a weak D match, TRBD1 (5 bases). V was pared by 5 bases and J by 1 base, with 11 bases between. This CDR3 spans 14 amino acids. CDR3 DNA sequence: TGTGCCAGCAGTCCCCTAAGGGGGAACACTGAAGCTTTCTTT. It specifies CASSPLRGNTEAFF.

J is TRBJ2-5 and V is TRBV20-1; TRBD1 aligns across 7 bases. This CDR3 is 18 amino acids long. Trimming removed 0 bases from V and 2 bases from J; junction bases left unmatched: 15. Germline V lookup: CDR1 DFQATT, CDR2 SNEGSKA (reference sequence). The DNA of the CDR3 is TGCAGTGCTAGAGATCAGTTGAGTCTGGGGACAGAACAAGAGACCCAGTACTTC. The encoded protein is CSARDQLSLGTEQETQYF.

The chain is built from TRBV11-2 and TRBJ2-7; 10 bases align to TRBD2. Germline V gene sequence: CDR1 SGHAT, CDR2 FQNNGV. Germline trimming cut 5 bases from V and 3 bases from J; bases unmatched to any gene: 10. The CDR3 is 16 residues long. The CDR3 region has the DNA TGTGCCAGCAGCCCCGGACTAGCGGCCTCCCTCTACGAGCAGTACTTC. The encoded protein is CASSPGLAASLYEQYF.

This clonotype was observed a handful of times. This chain joins TRBV7-9 and TRBJ1-1; no firm D call. The germline V gene encodes CDR1 SEHNR and CDR2 FQNEAQ (reference sequence). CDR3 length: 14 amino acids. The V end was cut by 0 bases, the J end by 6 bases, with 11 bases between. CDR3: CASSLASGNPEAFF. CDR3 in DNA: TGTGCCAGCAGCTTAGCCTCGGGGAATCCTGAAGCTTTCTTT.

This sequence joins TRBV30 and TRBJ2-7; unclear D gene. This CDR3 is 12 amino acids long. The ends were cut back, 5 bases at V and 0 bases at J, with 8 bases in the middle. CDR1 and CDR2 from the germline V gene are GTSNPN and SVGIG (reference sequence). The CDR3 here is CAWAGTSYEQYF. The CDR3 DNA sequence: TGTGCCTGGGCTGGTACCTCCTACGAGCAGTACTTC.

This clonotype was seen a few times. J is TRBJ2-7 and V is TRBV5-1, with TRBD1 as a possible D gene (5 bases). The CDR3 spans 13 residues. Trimming removed 6 bases from V and 7 bases from J, with 17 bases in between. The V gene's germline CDR1 is SGHRS and CDR2 YFSETQ. The CDR3 region has the DNA TGCGCCAGCAATGGACAACCTTGGGAAGAGCAGTACTTC. Its protein is CASNGQPWEEQYF. Using reference TRBV5-1 and TRBJ2-7 for the parts outside the CDR3, the full variable domain is KAGVTQTPRYLIKTRGQQVTLSCSPISGHRSVSWYQQTPGQGLQFLFEYFSETQRNKGNFPGRFSGRQFSNSRSEMNVSTLELGDSALYLCASNGQPWEEQYFGPGTRLTVT.

In this sample, this clonotype turned up a few times. This chain joins TRBV20-1 and TRBJ2-7; D may be TRBD1 (6 bases). V dropped 1 base and J dropped 1 base, with 11 bases sitting between them. The CDR3 extends over 14 amino acids. CDR1 is DFQATT and CDR2 is SNEGSKA in the germline V gene (reference sequence). CDR3: CSARGTDYSYEQYF. The CDR3 DNA is TGCAGTGCTAGAGGGACAGACTATTCCTACGAGCAGTACTTC.

V is TRBV6-5 and J is TRBJ1-2; 9 bases align to TRBD1. This CDR3 has 15 residues. V gave up 3 bases and J gave up 3 bases; unmatched junction bases: 5. Germline V gives CDR1 MNHEY, CDR2 SVGAGI. The CDR3 DNA follows: TGTGCCAGCAGTTATCCGGGACAGGGATACTATGGCTACACCTTC. Amino acids: CASSYPGQGYYGYTF.

The chain links TRBV12-1 to TRBJ1-1. TRBV12-1 is designated a pseudogene. This CDR3 contains 14 residues. CDR3 in DNA: TGTGCCAGCAGCTTTGCCCTCTCGCCCACTGAAGCTTTCTTT. Protein product: CASSFALSPTEAFF.

CDR3 protein: CSARVAGVLTDTQYF. Here the CDR3 DNA reads TGCAGTGCTAGGGTAGCGGGAGTATTGACAGATACGCAGTATTTT. The chain links TRBV20-1 to TRBJ2-3, with 9 bases that match TRBD2. After removal of 3 bases from V and 3 bases from J, the junction contained 7 bases not matched to a gene. CDR1 is DFQATT and CDR2 is SNEGSKA in the germline V gene (reference sequence). CDR3 length equals 15 residues.

This clonotype was counted ten times or more. The chain is built from TRBV7-9 and TRBJ1-2; no reliable D call. This CDR3 is built from 11 residues. Germline V gene data show CDR1 as SEHNR and CDR2 as FQNEAQ (reference sequence). V lost 1 base and J 8 bases, leaving 5 bases between the germline ends. CDR3 loop: CASSLEGGYTF. The CDR3 coding sequence is TGTGCCAGCAGCTTAGAAGGGGGCTACACCTTC.

This clonotype was picked up a small number of times. The genes are TRBV9 and TRBJ2-3, with D possibly TRBD2 on 6 matching bases. The CDR3 loop spans 18 amino acids. The V end was cut by 0 bases, the J end by 5 bases, with 22 bases between. In germline, CDR1 is SGDLS, CDR2 YYNGEE. In DNA, the CDR3 is TGTGCCAGCAGCGTAGAGGGGTCGGTGGAGGGCCGAATAGATACGCAGTATTTT. This translates into CASSVEGSVEGRIDTQYF.

The V and J genes are TRBV6-5 and TRBJ2-7, with 9 bases fitting TRBD1. CDR1 is MNHEY and CDR2 is SVGAGI in the germline V gene. Trimming cost V 6 bases and J 3 bases; bases outside gene matches: 6. The CDR3 contains 14 residues. CDR3 loop: CASREQGANYEQYF. The CDR3 DNA sequence: TGTGCCAGCAGAGAACAGGGGGCGAACTACGAGCAGTACTTC.

This clonotype occurred a few times. V gene TRBV12-3 or TRBV12-4 combines with J gene TRBJ1-6, with D hard to call. V lost 5 bases, J lost 7 bases, and 9 bases lay in between. The CDR3 is made up of 13 amino acids. This chain's CDR3 is CASSEGWNSPLHF. CDR3 coding DNA: TGTGCCAGCAGTGAGGGTTGGAATTCACCCCTCCACTTT.

The J gene is TRBJ2-3, the V gene TRBV11-2; D ambiguous. The V gene's germline CDR1 is SGHAT and CDR2 FQNNGV. Trimming took off 5 bases at V and 13 bases at J, with 13 bases between the two ends. The CDR3 totals 11 residues. The CDR3 spells CASSAIGPEYF. The CDR3 DNA reads TGTGCCAGCAGCGCCATAGGGCCAGAGTATTTT.

This clonotype has a single count. This chain joins TRBV28 and TRBJ1-5; TRBD1 agrees at 7 bases. From germline, CDR1 is MDHEN and CDR2 SYDVKM. J lost 7 bases, V lost 2 bases, and 11 bases had no gene match. The CDR3 contains 16 residues. This CDR3 reads CASSLVDRFVGQPQHF. CDR3 coding DNA: TGTGCCAGCAGTTTAGTGGACAGGTTTGTTGGACAGCCCCAGCATTTT. Complete variable domain (other parts from reference TRBV28 and TRBJ1-5): DVKVTQSSRYLVKRTGEKVFLECVQDMDHENMFWYRQDPGLGLRLIYFSYDVKMKEKGDIPEGYSVSREKKERFSLILESASTNQTSMYLCASSLVDRFVGQPQHFGDGTRLSIL.

This clonotype was found many times. This chain uses TRBV28 with TRBJ2-1; TRBD2 matches 8 bases. CDR1 and CDR2 (germline): MDHEN, SYDVKM. V gave up 3 bases and J gave up 5 bases; unmatched junction bases: 6. This CDR3 has 15 amino acids. In DNA, the CDR3 is TGTGCCAGCAGTTTCCGGGGGGGGCCCCACAATGAGCAGTTCTTC. This encodes CASSFRGGPHNEQFF.

This chain joins TRBV11-3 and TRBJ2-1; 10 bases line up with TRBD1. The V gene's germline CDR1 is SGHNT and CDR2 YENEEA. V shed 5 bases, J shed 8 bases, and the junction held 9 bases outside the gene matches. The CDR3 runs 15 residues. DNA for the CDR3: TGTGCCAGCAGCCTTAGGACAGGGGGTAGGGATGAGCAGTTCTTC. Translation gives CASSLRTGGRDEQFF.

This clonotype was found many times. This rearrangement joins TRBV20-1 to TRBJ2-3; D is unclear. Germline V gene lookup returns CDR1 DFQATT and CDR2 SNEGSKA (reference sequence). The V end was cut by 3 bases, the J end by 1 base, with 14 bases between. The CDR3 loop spans 15 amino acids. The CDR3 DNA sequence: TGCAGTGCTAGGTCCGGTCAGCTAGGCACAGATACGCAGTATTTT. This codes for CSARSGQLGTDTQYF.

This chain uses TRBV5-1 with TRBJ1-1; D not certain. The CDR3 is 13 residues long. The ends were cut back, 3 bases at V and 3 bases at J, with 9 bases in the middle. Germline CDR1 and CDR2: SGHRS and YFSETQ. The CDR3 region has the DNA TGCGCCAGCAGCTCGGACGGATACACTGAAGCTTTCTTT. Its translation: CASSSDGYTEAFF.